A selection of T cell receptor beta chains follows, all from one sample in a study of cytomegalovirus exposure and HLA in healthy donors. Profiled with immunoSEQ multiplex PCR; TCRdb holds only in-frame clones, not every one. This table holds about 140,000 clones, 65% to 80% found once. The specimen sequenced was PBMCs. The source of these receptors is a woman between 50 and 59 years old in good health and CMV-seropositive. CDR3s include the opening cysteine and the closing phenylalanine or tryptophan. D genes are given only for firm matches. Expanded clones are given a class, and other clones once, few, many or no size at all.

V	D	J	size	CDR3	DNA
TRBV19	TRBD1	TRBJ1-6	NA	CASNPGQGIINSYNSPLHF	TGTGCCAGCAACCCGGGACAGGGTATAATAAACTCCTATAATTCACCCCTCCACTTT
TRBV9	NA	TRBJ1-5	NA	CASSVAGNQPQHF	TGTGCCAGCAGCGTAGCCGGCAATCAGCCCCAGCATTTT
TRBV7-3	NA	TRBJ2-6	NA	CASSLSSGANVLTF	TGTGCCAGCAGCTTATCTTCTGGGGCCAACGTCCTGACTTTC
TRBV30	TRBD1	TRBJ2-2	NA	CAWSTGTANPGELFF	TGTGCCTGGAGTACCGGGACAGCGAATCCCGGGGAGCTGTTTTTT
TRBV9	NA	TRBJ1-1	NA	CASRANTEAFF	TGTGCCAGCAGGGCGAACACTGAAGCTTTCTTT
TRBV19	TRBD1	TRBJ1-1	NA	CASRTIDRGYTEAFF	TGTGCCAGTAGGACCATCGACAGGGGTTACACTGAAGCTTTCTTT
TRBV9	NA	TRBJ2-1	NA	CASSVRWEYNEQFF	TGTGCCAGCAGCGTGCGCTGGGAGTACAATGAGCAGTTCTTC
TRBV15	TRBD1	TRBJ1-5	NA	CATSRDKGQGENQPQHF	TGTGCCACCAGCAGAGATAAGGGACAGGGGGAAAATCAGCCCCAGCATTTT
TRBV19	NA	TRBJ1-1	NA	CASSIALTFGEAFF	TGTGCCAGTAGTATAGCTCTGACATTTGGTGAAGCTTTCTTT
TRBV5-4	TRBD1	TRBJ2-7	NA	CASSMDRGSYEQYF	TGTGCCAGCAGCATGGACAGGGGCAGCTACGAGCAGTACTTC
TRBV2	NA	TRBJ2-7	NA	CASSWRDSYEQYF	TGTGCCAGCAGTTGGAGGGACTCCTACGAGCAGTACTTC
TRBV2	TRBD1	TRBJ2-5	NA	CASGQGRETQYF	TGTGCCAGTGGACAGGGGCGAGAGACCCAGTACTTC
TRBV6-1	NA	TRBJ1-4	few	CASSSGRGNEKLFF	TGTGCCAGCAGTTCAGGCAGGGGAAATGAAAAACTGTTTTTT
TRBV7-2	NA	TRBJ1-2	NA	CASRPRTGEVYGYTF	TGTGCCAGCAGGCCCCGGACCGGGGAGGTCTATGGCTACACCTTC
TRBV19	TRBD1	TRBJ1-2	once	CASREQGDHGYTF	TGTGCCAGTAGGGAACAGGGGGACCATGGCTACACCTTC
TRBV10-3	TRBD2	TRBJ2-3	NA	CAITPSGYTDTQYF	TGTGCCATCACCCCTAGCGGCTACACAGATACGCAGTATTTT
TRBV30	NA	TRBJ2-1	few	CAWSALGAGMDEQFF	TGTGCCTGGAGTGCCTTAGGGGCAGGGATGGATGAGCAGTTCTTC
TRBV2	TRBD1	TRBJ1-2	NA	CASSYTDRTTF	TGTGCCAGCAGCTATACGGACAGGACCACCTTC
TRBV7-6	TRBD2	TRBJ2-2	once	CASSLRVAGDTGELFF	TGTGCCAGCAGCTTACGTGTAGCGGGGGACACCGGGGAGCTGTTTTTT
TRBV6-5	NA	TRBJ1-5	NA	CASSYGRPGNQPQHF	TGTGCCAGCAGTTACGGCAGGCCCGGCAATCAGCCCCAGCATTTT
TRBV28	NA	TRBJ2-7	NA	CASSLFGGYYEQYF	TGTGCCAGCAGTTTATTCGGCGGATACTACGAGCAGTACTTC
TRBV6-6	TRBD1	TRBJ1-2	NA	CASTPDRVYGYTF	TGTGCCAGCACCCCTGACAGGGTCTATGGCTACACCTTC
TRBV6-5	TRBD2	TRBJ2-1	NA	CASSNRLAGYNEQFF	TGTGCCAGCAGTAACCGACTAGCGGGCTACAATGAGCAGTTCTTC
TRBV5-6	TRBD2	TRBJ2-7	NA	CASSLGGASYEQYF	TGTGCCAGCAGCCTCGGGGGGGCCTCCTACGAGCAGTACTTC
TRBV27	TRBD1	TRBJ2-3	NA	CASSHTGGEEDTQYF	TGTGCCAGCAGCCATACAGGGGGCGAGGAAGATACGCAGTATTTT
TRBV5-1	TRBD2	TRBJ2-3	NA	CASSPSGERDTQYF	TGCGCCAGCAGCCCTAGCGGGGAGCGGGATACGCAGTATTTT
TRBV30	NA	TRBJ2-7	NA	CAWQLSYEQYF	TGTGCCTGGCAACTATCCTACGAGCAGTACTTC
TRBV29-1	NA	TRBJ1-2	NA	CSVVIGGHGYTF	TGCAGCGTTGTCATAGGGGGTCATGGCTACACCTTC
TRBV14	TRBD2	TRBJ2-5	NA	CASSQIRGTTGGLETQYF	TGTGCCAGCAGCCAAATCCGCGGGACTACCGGGGGGTTGGAGACCCAGTACTTC
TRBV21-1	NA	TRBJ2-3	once	CASSKAGRRQAILRTDTQYF	TGTGCCAGCAGCAAAGCGGGGAGAAGACAGGCTATTCTACGCACAGATACGCAGTATTTT
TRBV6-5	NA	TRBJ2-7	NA	CAINSRNYPYEQYF	TGTGCCATCAACTCTAGGAACTATCCCTACGAGCAGTACTTC
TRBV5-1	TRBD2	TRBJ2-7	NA	CASSLGAGTFYEQYF	TGCGCCAGCAGCTTGGGAGCGGGGACGTTCTACGAGCAGTACTTC
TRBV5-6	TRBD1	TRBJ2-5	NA	CASSSSLTGGETQYF	TGTGCCAGCAGCTCCTCCCTCACAGGGGGAGAGACCCAGTACTTC
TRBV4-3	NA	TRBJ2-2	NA	CASSRGTANTGELFF	TGCGCCAGCAGCCGAGGAACGGCGAACACCGGGGAGCTGTTTTTT
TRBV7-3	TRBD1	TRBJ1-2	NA	CASSSWDSVTRGYTF	TGTGCCAGCAGCTCATGGGACAGCGTTACTAGGGGCTACACCTTC
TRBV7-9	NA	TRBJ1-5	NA	CASSPGVSNQPQHF	TGTGCCAGCAGCCCAGGGGTGAGCAATCAGCCCCAGCATTTT
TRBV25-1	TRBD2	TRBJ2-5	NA	CASSGTGLAGQETQYF	TGTGCCAGCAGTGGAACGGGACTAGCGGGCCAAGAGACCCAGTACTTC
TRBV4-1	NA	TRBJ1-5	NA	CASSQDYGDQPQHF	TGCGCCAGCAGCCAAGACTACGGGGATCAGCCCCAGCATTTT
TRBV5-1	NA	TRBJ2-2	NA	CASSLFGNTGELFF	TGCGCCAGCAGCTTGTTCGGGAACACCGGGGAGCTGTTTTTT